A selection of T cell receptor beta chains follows, all from one sample in a study of blood T cell repertoires in COVID-19. The data were produced by immunoSEQ multiplex PCR, yet TCRdb's version contains in-frame clones alone and is incomplete. The table records a few hundred thousand clones, around 85% of them present only once. The sample taken for sequencing was peripheral blood. These TCRs come from a human donor in a cohort sampled during active COVID-19. Each CDR3 is given with its conserved first and last residue. D genes are given only for firm matches. Size values are once, few and many counts, or a class for expanded clones, and some rows have none.

-	TRBV6-5	13	-	TRBJ2-7	CASSIDTTYEQYF	TGTGCCAGCAGTATAGACACCACCTACGAGCAGTACTTC
TRBD1	TRBV5-1	16	-	TRBJ2-5	CASSPGQATRQETQYF	TGCGCCAGCAGCCCGGGACAGGCCACAAGACAAGAGACCCAGTACTTC
-	TRBV9	14	-	TRBJ2-3	CASSVESGTDTQYF	TGTGCCAGCAGCGTAGAGAGCGGGACAGATACGCAGTATTTT
-	TRBV5-4	15	-	TRBJ1-1	CASSTGQNLNTEAFF	TGTGCCAGCAGCACCGGACAGAACCTGAACACTGAAGCTTTCTTT
TRBD1	TRBV2	15	-	TRBJ2-7	CASRRPRTGFWEQYF	TGTGCCAGCCGGCGACCCAGGACAGGGTTCTGGGAGCAGTACTTC
TRBD1	TRBV5-1	15	-	TRBJ2-4	CASSLTGTESNIQYF	TGCGCCAGCAGCTTGACCGGGACAGAATCAAACATTCAGTACTTC
TRBD2	TRBV3-1/TRBV3-2	15	-	TRBJ2-7	CASSQDRAGGDEQYF	TGTGCCAGCAGCCAAGATCGAGCGGGGGGAGACGAGCAGTACTTC
TRBD2	TRBV5-6	16	-	TRBJ2-1	CASSPIETSGGREQFF	TGTGCCAGCAGCCCCATCGAGACTAGCGGGGGGAGGGAGCAGTTCTTC
TRBD2	TRBV11-2	17	once	TRBJ2-2	CASSSRGGWYNTGELFF	TGTGCCAGCAGCTCCCGGGGGGGCTGGTATAACACCGGGGAGCTGTTTTTT
TRBD1	TRBV10-2	15	once	TRBJ2-7	CASRHGTGRIEEQYF	TGCGCCAGCAGACACGGGACAGGGAGGATCGAGGAGCAGTACTTC
-	TRBV12-2	18	-	TRBJ1-1	CASRFGPKIQGIFTEAFF	TGTGCAAGTCGCTTCGGACCGAAGATACAGGGGATTTTCACTGAAGCTTTCTTT
-	TRBV11-2	14	-	TRBJ2-1	CASSMGGSYNEQFF	TGTGCCAGCAGCATGGGAGGCTCCTACAATGAGCAGTTCTTC
-	TRBV6-5	15	-	TRBJ2-5	CASRNPGQPQETQYF	TGTGCCAGCAGAAACCCTGGACAACCCCAAGAGACCCAGTACTTC
TRBD2	TRBV6-4	16	-	TRBJ2-2	CASRAGLAGDTGELFF	TGTGCCAGCAGAGCGGGACTAGCGGGGGACACCGGGGAGCTGTTTTTT
TRBD1	TRBV6-1	13	once	TRBJ1-2	CASSEGQGGGYTF	TGTGCCAGCAGTGAAGGACAGGGGGGCGGCTACACCTTC
-	TRBV10-2	15	few	TRBJ1-4	CASSAGFGVNEKLFF	TGCGCCAGCAGTGCAGGGTTTGGGGTTAATGAAAAACTGTTTTTT
-	TRBV6-5	14	-	TRBJ1-1	CASSAYGDKTEAFF	TGTGCCAGCAGCGCTTACGGGGATAAGACTGAAGCTTTCTTT
-	TRBV6-5	14	-	TRBJ1-4	CASTPGGTNEKLFF	TGTGCCAGCACCCCGGGTGGGACTAATGAAAAACTGTTTTTT
-	TRBV19	12	few	TRBJ1-2	CASRDGLYGYTF	TGTGCCAGTAGGGACGGACTGTATGGCTACACCTTC
-	TRBV6-5	15	-	TRBJ1-2	CASSNQQGTSYGYTF	TGTGCCAGCAGCAACCAACAGGGTACAAGCTATGGCTACACCTTC
-	TRBV2	14	-	TRBJ2-1	CASRAILVNNEQFF	TGTGCCAGCAGAGCTATCCTAGTCAACAATGAGCAGTTCTTC
-	TRBV2	15	-	TRBJ1-2	CASSESIGGSYGYTF	TGTGCCAGCAGTGAAAGTATAGGCGGATCCTATGGCTACACCTTC
-	TRBV29-1	13	-	TRBJ1-1	CSVSQEMNTEAFF	TGCAGCGTTTCACAGGAGATGAACACTGAAGCTTTCTTT
-	TRBV6-6	15	-	TRBJ1-5	CASKLVQDSNQPQHF	TGTGCCAGCAAACTGGTTCAGGATAGCAATCAGCCCCAGCATTTT
TRBD1	TRBV7-2	15	-	TRBJ1-5	CASSSTGDRDQPQHF	TGTGCCAGCAGCTCAACAGGGGATAGAGATCAGCCCCAGCATTTT
TRBD2	TRBV7-9	18	-	TRBJ2-1	CASSLPLRLAGAPNEQFF	TGTGCCAGCAGCTTACCCCTAAGACTAGCGGGGGCCCCCAATGAGCAGTTCTTC
TRBD2	TRBV4-1	15	-	TRBJ2-3	CASQPRGLASDTQYF	TGCGCCAGCCAGCCGAGGGGACTAGCCTCAGATACGCAGTATTTT
-	TRBV9	14	-	TRBJ1-6	CASSVAPRGSPLHF	TGTGCCAGCAGCGTAGCTCCCAGGGGTTCACCCCTCCACTTT
-	TRBV4-1	19	-	TRBJ2-1	CASSPKGGAGDSSYNEQFF	TGCGCCAGCAGCCCTAAGGGAGGAGCGGGGGACAGCTCCTACAATGAGCAGTTCTTC